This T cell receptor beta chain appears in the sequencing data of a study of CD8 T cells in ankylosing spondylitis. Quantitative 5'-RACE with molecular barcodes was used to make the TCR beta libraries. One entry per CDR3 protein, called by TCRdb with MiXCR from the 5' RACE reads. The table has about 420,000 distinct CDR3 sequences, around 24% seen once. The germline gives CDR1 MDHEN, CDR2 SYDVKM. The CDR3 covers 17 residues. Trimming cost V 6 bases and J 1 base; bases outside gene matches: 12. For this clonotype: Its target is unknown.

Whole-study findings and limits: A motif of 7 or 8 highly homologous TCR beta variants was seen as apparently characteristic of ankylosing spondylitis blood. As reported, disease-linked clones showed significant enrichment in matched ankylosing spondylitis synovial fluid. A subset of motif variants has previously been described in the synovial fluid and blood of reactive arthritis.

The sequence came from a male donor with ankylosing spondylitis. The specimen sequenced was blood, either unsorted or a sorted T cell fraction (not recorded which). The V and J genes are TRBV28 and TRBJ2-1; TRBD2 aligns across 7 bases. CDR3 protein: CASSPGLVFRSYNEQFF. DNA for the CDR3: TGTGCCAGCAGCCCAGGACTAGTTTTTAGGTCCTACAATGAGCAGTTCTTC.